Detailed here is one TCR beta chain. These data belong to a study of blood T cell repertoires in COVID-19. Study-level information: Acute and convalescent COVID-19 specimens originated in the United States, Italy and Spain. Sources were T cells, B-cell-depleted T cells, or PBMCs; the material itself was cDNA or gDNA.

Those enrolled in Seattle joined during active infection and were followed longitudinally afterward. This CDR3 has 14 amino acids. CDR1 is GTSNPN and CDR2 is SVGIG in the germline V gene (reference sequence). With V trimmed by 0 bases and J by 4 bases, 5 bases remained unmatched. Original processing notes: The assay estimated nucleated cells by amplifying reference gene primers. The data were produced by immunoSEQ multiplex PCR, yet TCRdb's version contains in-frame clones alone and is incomplete. The DNA was the basis for D and trimming; V, J and clone size are from that table. The table includes 300,000 to 350,000 clones, about 93% detected once.

The receptor comes from a woman aged 25 to 39 with COVID-19, enrolled during active disease. The rearrangement joins TRBV30 to TRBJ1-2; 7 nucleotides align to TRBD1. Sequenced sample: peripheral blood. The DNA for the CDR3 is TGTGCCTGGAGTGTTGTAGGGGGCGGCTATGGCTACACCTTC. Translating gives CAWSVVGGGYGYTF.